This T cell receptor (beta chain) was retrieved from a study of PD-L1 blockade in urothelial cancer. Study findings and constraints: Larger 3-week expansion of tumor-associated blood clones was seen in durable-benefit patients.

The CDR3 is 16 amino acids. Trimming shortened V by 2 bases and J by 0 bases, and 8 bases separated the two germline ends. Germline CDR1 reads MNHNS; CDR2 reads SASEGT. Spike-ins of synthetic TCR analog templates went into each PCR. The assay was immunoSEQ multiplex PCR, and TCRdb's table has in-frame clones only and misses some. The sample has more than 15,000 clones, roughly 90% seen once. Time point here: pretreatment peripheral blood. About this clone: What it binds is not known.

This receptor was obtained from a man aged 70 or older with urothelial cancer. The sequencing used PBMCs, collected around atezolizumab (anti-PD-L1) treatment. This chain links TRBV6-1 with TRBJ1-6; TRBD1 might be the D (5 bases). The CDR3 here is CASSESQGSYNSPLHF. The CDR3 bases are TGTGCCAGCAGTGAATCTCAGGGCTCCTATAATTCACCCCTCCACTTT.